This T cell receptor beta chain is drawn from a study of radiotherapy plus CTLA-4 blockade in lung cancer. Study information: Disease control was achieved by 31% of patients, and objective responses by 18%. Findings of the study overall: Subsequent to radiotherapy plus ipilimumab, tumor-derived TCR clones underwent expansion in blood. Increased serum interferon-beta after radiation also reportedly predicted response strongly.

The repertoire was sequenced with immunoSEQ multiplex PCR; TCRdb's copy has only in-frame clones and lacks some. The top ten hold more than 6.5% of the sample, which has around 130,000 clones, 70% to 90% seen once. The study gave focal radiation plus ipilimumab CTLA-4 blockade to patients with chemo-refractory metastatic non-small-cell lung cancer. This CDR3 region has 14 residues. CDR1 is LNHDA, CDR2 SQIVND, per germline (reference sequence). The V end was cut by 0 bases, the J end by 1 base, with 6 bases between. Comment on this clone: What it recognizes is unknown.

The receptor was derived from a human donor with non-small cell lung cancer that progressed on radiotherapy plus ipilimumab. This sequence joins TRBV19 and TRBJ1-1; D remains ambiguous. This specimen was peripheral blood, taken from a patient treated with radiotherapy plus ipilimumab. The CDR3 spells CASSIDYGNTEAFF. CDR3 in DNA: TGTGCCAGTAGTATAGATTACGGGAACACTGAAGCTTTCTTT.